This is a list of T cell receptor beta chains from one sample in a study of blood T cell repertoires in COVID-19. Sequencing used immunoSEQ multiplex PCR; TCRdb keeps in-frame clones, though not all of them. The table lists 100,000 or so clones, about four fifths of them singletons, with approximately 18% in the top ten. Sequenced input: peripheral blood. These receptors all come from a man older than 75 with acute or convalescent COVID-19. Both conserved end residues are part of each CDR3.

TRBV7-2 CASSLGTSGLIWDF
TRBV7-2 CASTGAYNSPLHF
TRBV5-6 CASSLNQGRIAPIYEQYF
TRBV30 CAYSSGGLAKNIQYF
TRBV19 CASTGRGPGNTEAFF
TRBV4-3 CASSQDDASISGNTIYF
TRBV3-1/TRBV3-2 CASSPNLGAEAFF
TRBV10-1 CASSQAINQPQHF
TRBV11-3 CASSAGTGVNTGELFF
TRBV3-1/TRBV3-2 CASSSMGGGELFF